This T cell receptor beta chain is drawn from a study of blood T cells in healthy people across ages. Combining a sample-barcoded 5' primer with a J-beta primer mix, a second PCR ran for 7 to 11 cycles. From the 5' RACE reads, TCRdb called clonotypes with MiXCR, one entry per CDR3 protein. Of approximately 880,000 distinct CDR3 sequences listed, 40% to 60% were seen once; the top ten hold around an eighth. This receptor was identified in a man aged 25 to 40 in good health. The sequenced sample was blood.

The CDR3 DNA is TGTGCCAGCAGCCCTGGGCCAGGGTCCTATGGCTACACCTTC. Protein: CASSPGPGSYGYTF. The chain couples TRBV9 to TRBJ1-2, with D possibly being TRBD1 (5 bases). The CDR3 loop spans 14 amino acids. Germline V gives CDR1 SGDLS, CDR2 YYNGEE. V lost 4 bases and J lost 4, with 14 bases in between.